The T cell receptor (beta chain) under discussion was sequenced for a study of OX40 agonist ivuxolimab in advanced cancers. Looking at the study overall: Ivuxolimab, which targeted the costimulatory receptor OX40 (CD134), was an agonistic, fully human IgG2 monoclonal antibody. Intravenous ivuxolimab was administered to patients every 2 weeks at six dose levels: 0.01, 0.1, 0.3, 1.5, 3 and 10 mg/kg. Partial responses occurred in three dose-escalation patients, of whom one had hepatocellular carcinoma and two had cutaneous melanoma. Among the 50 to 55 dose-escalation patients, some 19 had hepatocellular carcinoma, some 15 melanoma, 9 renal cell carcinoma and 9 head and neck cancer. Prior anti-PD-1, anti-PD-L1 or anti-CTLA-4 therapy was permitted, and approximately 39% of dose-escalation patients had received checkpoint inhibitors. Peripheral TCRbeta sequencing was intended to test whether TCR sequence diversity was altered and clonal T-cell expansion was caused by ivuxolimab. A male proportion of around 80% and a mean age of approximately 62 years, ranging from about 23 to 90, were recorded for the dose-escalation cohort. The paper reports the monotherapy dose-escalation portion (N of about 54 patients) of the phase I ivuxolimab trial.

Overall study outcomes, separate from this receptor: The antigen specificity of the clonally expanded peripheral T cells was not determined. In the 0.1-3.0 mg/kg groups, partial responders had among the lowest normalized peripheral clonal expansion, particularly in CD8+ T cells. At doses of 0.1 to 3.0 mg/kg, clonal expansion of both CD4+ and CD8+ blood T cells was observed from baseline to week 6. Low levels of normalized T-cell clonal expansion were also shown by some nonresponding patients. After ivuxolimab, expanded clones were on average more numerous among CD8+ T cells than among CD4+ T cells.

Patients with autoimmune disease history or receiving systemic immunosuppression were excluded from the trial. Peripheral blood for TCR sequencing was collected from all dose cohorts at baseline, on cycle 4 day 1, and on cycle 7 day 1. The samples were taken from a phase I, first-in-human, multicenter, open-label dose-escalation trial of ivuxolimab. Adults with locally advanced or metastatic melanoma, renal cell, hepatocellular, or head and neck squamous cell carcinoma were enrolled in the trial. Before TCR sequencing, CD4+ T cells and CD8+ T cells from peripheral blood were sorted into separate populations. Genomic DNA was extracted from sorted cells for sequencing of the TCRbeta CDR3 region. The immunoSEQ Assay was used for sequencing of TCRbeta CDR3 regions. What TCRdb holds here is the immuneACCESS table cut down to in-frame rearrangements. Part of the clones is not present; checked against another copy, under half of the missing clones reflect an unresolved V gene, and the others are unexplained. This sample gives some 51,000 clones in total; roughly 90% of them show up just once. The leading ten clones occupy around 48% of the sample.

Ends trimmed: V by 2 bases, J by 5 bases; bases unmatched to a gene: 4. The CDR3 numbers 15 residues from cysteine through phenylalanine. Only CDR3 DNA remains: 45 bases, in frame from the first base. CDR1 and CDR2, looked up from the germline V gene, are MNHEY and SVGAGI. A remark on this clone: No cognate antigen has been identified for it. The sample holds no much larger clone one base away, and base qualities are not on file.

In this chain, TRBV6-5 is recombined with TRBJ2-1, with TRBD2 matching 9 junction bases. The receptor was isolated from an adult with an advanced solid tumor such as melanoma, head and neck, liver or kidney cancer. This specimen consisted of CD4+ or CD8+ T cells sorted from blood, obtained in a trial of the OX40 agonist ivuxolimab. Here is the DNA: TGTGCCAGCAGTTACGCGGCGGGGGGGCACAATGAGCAGTTCTTC. This is translated as CASSYAAGGHNEQFF.